The rows below give T cell receptor beta chains drawn from one sample of a study of post-analysis software for immune sequencing data. MiXCR was run by TCRdb on the PCR reads, yielding one entry per CDR3 protein. Of fewer than 600,000 distinct CDR3 sequences listed, around 40% were seen once; the top ten hold roughly 12%. Sequencing was performed on blood. Every receptor here comes from a girl aged 5-17 years with multiple sclerosis. The CDR3 runs from the conserved cysteine through the conserved F or W. The order of the fields is CDR3 length, J gene, V gene, D gene, clone size, CDR3 DNA, CDR3 protein. The D gene is left open where the match is weak. The size entry is marked missing in some rows and otherwise reads once, few, many or a size class.

cdr3_length: 13; j_call: TRBJ2-1; v_call: TRBV2; d_call: NA; clone_size: once; cdr3_nt: TGTACCAGCAGGCCGGACGGGGTGAATGAGCAGTTCTTC; cdr3_aa: CTSRPDGVNEQFF
cdr3_length: 13; j_call: TRBJ2-3; v_call: TRBV7-2; d_call: NA; clone_size: NA; cdr3_nt: TGTGCCAGCAGCTTACTTCGCACAGATACGCAGTATTTT; cdr3_aa: CASSLLRTDTQYF
cdr3_length: 14; j_call: TRBJ1-6; v_call: TRBV7-3; d_call: TRBD1; clone_size: few; cdr3_nt: TGTGCCAGCAGCCAGACAGGGACGAATTCACCCCTCCACTTT; cdr3_aa: CASSQTGTNSPLHF
cdr3_length: 15; j_call: TRBJ2-1; v_call: TRBV29-1; d_call: TRBD2; clone_size: NA; cdr3_nt: TGCAGCATGGGGACTAGCGGGGCCCCCTACAATGAGCAGTTCTTC; cdr3_aa: CSMGTSGAPYNEQFF
cdr3_length: 14; j_call: TRBJ1-1; v_call: TRBV7-2; d_call: TRBD1; clone_size: NA; cdr3_nt: TGTGCCAGCAGCCCAGACAGGGAGCTGACTGAAGCTTTCTTT; cdr3_aa: CASSPDRELTEAFF
cdr3_length: 15; j_call: TRBJ1-2; v_call: TRBV12-3/TRBV12-4; d_call: NA; clone_size: NA; cdr3_nt: TGTGCCAGCAGTTTAGGTAGCGGGTTTGGCTATGGCTACACCTTC; cdr3_aa: CASSLGSGFGYGYTF
cdr3_length: 15; j_call: TRBJ2-7; v_call: TRBV9; d_call: TRBD1; clone_size: many; cdr3_nt: TGTGCCAGCAGCGTAGAGGACAGGGCGGCTGACGAGCAGTACTTC; cdr3_aa: CASSVEDRAADEQYF
cdr3_length: 13; j_call: TRBJ2-7; v_call: TRBV7-2; d_call: NA; clone_size: NA; cdr3_nt: TGTGCCAGCAGCTTTGGGGGCCGTGACGAGCAGTACTTC; cdr3_aa: CASSFGGRDEQYF
cdr3_length: 15; j_call: TRBJ2-6; v_call: TRBV7-9; d_call: TRBD1; clone_size: NA; cdr3_nt: TGTGCCAGCAGCTCCTCGGGACAGGGGGCCAACGTCCTGACTTTC; cdr3_aa: CASSSSGQGANVLTF
cdr3_length: 16; j_call: TRBJ2-1; v_call: TRBV11-2; d_call: TRBD2; clone_size: NA; cdr3_nt: TGTACCAGCAGCTGGACCACTAGCGGGAGTGCCCATGAGCAGTTCTTC; cdr3_aa: CTSSWTTSGSAHEQFF
cdr3_length: 17; j_call: TRBJ2-5; v_call: TRBV7-2; d_call: NA; clone_size: NA; cdr3_nt: TGTGCCAGCAGCTACCTCCTCAGGGGAGGGGGCATGGAGACCCAGTACTTC; cdr3_aa: CASSYLLRGGGMETQYF
cdr3_length: 13; j_call: TRBJ2-1; v_call: TRBV5-1; d_call: NA; clone_size: NA; cdr3_nt: TGCGCCAGCAGCTTGGCCGGGACACTTGAGCAGTTCTTC; cdr3_aa: CASSLAGTLEQFF
cdr3_length: 14; j_call: TRBJ2-7; v_call: TRBV29-1; d_call: TRBD1; clone_size: NA; cdr3_nt: TGCAGCGTTGAGACCGGGACAGGGGACTACGAGCAGTACTTC; cdr3_aa: CSVETGTGDYEQYF
cdr3_length: 15; j_call: TRBJ2-1; v_call: TRBV28; d_call: NA; clone_size: NA; cdr3_nt: TGTGCCAGCAGGAGGCAGGGGGGCGGTGCCAATGAGCAGTTCTTC; cdr3_aa: CASRRQGGGANEQFF
cdr3_length: 14; j_call: TRBJ2-1; v_call: TRBV6-1; d_call: NA; clone_size: NA; cdr3_nt: TGTGCCAGCAGTGGGCAAGGGCCCTACAATGAGCAGTTCTTC; cdr3_aa: CASSGQGPYNEQFF
cdr3_length: 15; j_call: TRBJ2-1; v_call: TRBV24-1; d_call: TRBD2; clone_size: NA; cdr3_nt: TGTGCCACCAGTGATTCTAGCGGATCCTACAATGAGCAGTTCTTC; cdr3_aa: CATSDSSGSYNEQFF
cdr3_length: 16; j_call: TRBJ2-3; v_call: TRBV7-8; d_call: TRBD2; clone_size: NA; cdr3_nt: TGTGCCAGCAGCTGGGTCCTAGCGGGTCCTCGGGATACGCAGTATTTT; cdr3_aa: CASSWVLAGPRDTQYF
cdr3_length: 11; j_call: TRBJ1-4; v_call: TRBV12-3/TRBV12-4; d_call: NA; clone_size: NA; cdr3_nt: TGTGCCAGCAGTACAGGGAGCATACTGTTTTTT; cdr3_aa: CASSTGSILFF
cdr3_length: 14; j_call: TRBJ2-7; v_call: TRBV28; d_call: NA; clone_size: few; cdr3_nt: TGTGCCAGCCGCTCCGGGACATGGACCTACGAGCAGTACTTC; cdr3_aa: CASRSGTWTYEQYF